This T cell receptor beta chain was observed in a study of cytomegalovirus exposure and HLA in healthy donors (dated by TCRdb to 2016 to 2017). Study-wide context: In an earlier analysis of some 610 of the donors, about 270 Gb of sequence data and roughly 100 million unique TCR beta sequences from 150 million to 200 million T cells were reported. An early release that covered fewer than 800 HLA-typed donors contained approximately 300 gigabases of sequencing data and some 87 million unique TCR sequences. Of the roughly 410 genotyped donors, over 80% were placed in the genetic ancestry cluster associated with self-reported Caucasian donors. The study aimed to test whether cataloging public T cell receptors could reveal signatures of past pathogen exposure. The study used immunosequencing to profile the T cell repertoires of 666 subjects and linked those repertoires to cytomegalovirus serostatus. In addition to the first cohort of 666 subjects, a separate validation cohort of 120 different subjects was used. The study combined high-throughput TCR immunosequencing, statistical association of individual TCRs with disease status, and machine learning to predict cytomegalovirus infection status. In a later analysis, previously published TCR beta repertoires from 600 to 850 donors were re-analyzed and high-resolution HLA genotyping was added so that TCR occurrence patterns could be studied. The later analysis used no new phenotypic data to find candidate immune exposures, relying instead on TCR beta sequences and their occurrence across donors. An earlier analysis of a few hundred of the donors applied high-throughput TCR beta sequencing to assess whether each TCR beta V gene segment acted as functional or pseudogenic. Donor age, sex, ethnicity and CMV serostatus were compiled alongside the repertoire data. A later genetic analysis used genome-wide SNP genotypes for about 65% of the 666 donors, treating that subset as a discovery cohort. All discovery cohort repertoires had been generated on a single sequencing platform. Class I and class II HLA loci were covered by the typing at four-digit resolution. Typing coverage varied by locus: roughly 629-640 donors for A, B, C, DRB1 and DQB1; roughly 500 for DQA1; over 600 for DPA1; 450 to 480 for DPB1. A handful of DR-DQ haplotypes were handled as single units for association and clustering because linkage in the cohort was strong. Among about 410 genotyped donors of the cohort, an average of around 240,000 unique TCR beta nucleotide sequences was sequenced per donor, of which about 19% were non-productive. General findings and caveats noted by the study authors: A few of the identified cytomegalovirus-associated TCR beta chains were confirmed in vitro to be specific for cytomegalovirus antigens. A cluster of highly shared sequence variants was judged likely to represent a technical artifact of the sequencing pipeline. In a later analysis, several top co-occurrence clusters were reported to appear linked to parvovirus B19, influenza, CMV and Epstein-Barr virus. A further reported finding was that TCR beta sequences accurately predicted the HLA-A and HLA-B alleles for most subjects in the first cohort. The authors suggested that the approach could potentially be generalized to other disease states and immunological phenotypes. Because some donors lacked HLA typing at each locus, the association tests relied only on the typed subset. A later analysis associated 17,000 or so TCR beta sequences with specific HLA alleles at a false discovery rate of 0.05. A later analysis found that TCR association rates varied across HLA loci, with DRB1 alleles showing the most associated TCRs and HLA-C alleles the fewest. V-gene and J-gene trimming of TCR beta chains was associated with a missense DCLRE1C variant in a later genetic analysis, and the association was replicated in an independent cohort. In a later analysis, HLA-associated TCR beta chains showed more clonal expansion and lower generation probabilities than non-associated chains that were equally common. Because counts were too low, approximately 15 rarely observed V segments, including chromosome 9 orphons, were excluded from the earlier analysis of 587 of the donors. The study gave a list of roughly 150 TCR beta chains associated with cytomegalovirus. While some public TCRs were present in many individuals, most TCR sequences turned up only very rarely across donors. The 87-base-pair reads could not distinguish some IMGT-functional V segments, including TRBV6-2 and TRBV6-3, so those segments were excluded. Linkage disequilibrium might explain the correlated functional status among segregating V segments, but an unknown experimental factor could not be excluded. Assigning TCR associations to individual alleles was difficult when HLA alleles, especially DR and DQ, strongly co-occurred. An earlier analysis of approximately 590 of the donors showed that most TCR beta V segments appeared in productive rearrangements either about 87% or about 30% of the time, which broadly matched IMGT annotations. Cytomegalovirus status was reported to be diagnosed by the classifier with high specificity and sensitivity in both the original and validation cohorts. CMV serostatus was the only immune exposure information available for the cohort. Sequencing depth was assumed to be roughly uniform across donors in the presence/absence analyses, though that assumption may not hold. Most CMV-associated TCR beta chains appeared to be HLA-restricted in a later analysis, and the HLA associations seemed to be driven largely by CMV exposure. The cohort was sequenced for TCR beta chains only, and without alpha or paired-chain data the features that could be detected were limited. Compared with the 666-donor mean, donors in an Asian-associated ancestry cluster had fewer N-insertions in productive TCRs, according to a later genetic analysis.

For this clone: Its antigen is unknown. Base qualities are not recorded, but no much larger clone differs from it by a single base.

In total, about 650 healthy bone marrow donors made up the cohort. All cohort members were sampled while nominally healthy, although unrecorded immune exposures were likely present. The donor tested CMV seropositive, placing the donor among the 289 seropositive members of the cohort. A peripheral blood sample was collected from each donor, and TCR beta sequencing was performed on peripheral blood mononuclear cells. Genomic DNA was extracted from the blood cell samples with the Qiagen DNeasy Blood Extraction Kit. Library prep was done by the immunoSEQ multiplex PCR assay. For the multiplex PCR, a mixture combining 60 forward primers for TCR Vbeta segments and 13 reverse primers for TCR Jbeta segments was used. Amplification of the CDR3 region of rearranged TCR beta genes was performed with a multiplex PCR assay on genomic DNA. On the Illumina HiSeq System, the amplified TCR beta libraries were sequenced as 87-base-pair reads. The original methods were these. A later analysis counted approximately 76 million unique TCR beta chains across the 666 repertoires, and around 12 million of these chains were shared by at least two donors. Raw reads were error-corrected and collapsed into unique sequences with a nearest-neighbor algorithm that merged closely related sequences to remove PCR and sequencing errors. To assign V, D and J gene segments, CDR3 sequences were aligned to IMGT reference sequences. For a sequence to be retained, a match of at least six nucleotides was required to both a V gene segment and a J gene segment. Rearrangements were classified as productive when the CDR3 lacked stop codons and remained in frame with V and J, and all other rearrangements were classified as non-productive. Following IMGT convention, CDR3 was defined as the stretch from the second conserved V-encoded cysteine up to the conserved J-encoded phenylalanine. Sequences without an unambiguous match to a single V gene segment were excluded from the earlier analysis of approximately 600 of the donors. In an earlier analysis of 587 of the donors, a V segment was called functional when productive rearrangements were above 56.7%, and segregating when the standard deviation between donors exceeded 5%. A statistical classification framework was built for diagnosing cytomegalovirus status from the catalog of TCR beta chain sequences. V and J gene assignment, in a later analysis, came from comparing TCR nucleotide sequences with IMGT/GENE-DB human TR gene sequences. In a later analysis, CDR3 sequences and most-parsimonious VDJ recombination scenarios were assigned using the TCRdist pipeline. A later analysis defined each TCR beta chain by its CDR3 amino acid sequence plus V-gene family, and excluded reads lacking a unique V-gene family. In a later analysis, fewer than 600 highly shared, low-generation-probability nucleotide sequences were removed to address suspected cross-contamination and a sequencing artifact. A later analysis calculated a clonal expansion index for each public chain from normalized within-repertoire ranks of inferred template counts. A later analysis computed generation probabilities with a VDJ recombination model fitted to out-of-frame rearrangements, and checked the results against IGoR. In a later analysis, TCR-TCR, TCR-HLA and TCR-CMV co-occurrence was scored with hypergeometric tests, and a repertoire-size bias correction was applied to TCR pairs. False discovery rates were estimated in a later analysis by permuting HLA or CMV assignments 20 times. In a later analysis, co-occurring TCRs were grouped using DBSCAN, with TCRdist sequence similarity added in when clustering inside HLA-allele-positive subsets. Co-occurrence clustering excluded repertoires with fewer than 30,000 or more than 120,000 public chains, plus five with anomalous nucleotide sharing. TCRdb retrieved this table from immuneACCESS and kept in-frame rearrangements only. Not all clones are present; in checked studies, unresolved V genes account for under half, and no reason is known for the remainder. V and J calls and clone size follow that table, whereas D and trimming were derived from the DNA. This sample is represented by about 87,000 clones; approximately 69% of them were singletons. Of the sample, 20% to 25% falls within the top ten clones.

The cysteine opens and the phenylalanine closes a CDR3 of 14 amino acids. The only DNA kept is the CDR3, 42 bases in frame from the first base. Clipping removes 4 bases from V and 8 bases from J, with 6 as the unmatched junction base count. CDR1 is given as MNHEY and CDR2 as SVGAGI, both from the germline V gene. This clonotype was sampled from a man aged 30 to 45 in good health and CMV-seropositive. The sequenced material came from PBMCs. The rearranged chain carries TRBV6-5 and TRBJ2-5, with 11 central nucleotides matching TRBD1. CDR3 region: CASSFTGQGGTQYF. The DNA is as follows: TGTGCCAGCAGTTTTACGGGACAGGGGGGTACCCAGTACTTC.